These T cell receptor beta chains were read from a single sample in a study of OX40 agonist ivuxolimab in advanced cancers. Some clones are missing from TCRdb's copy, which holds only in-frame ones; the method was immunoSEQ multiplex PCR. This table has about 80,000 clones, about 92% appearing once. Sequenced material: CD4+ or CD8+ T cells sorted from blood, taken in a trial of the OX40 agonist ivuxolimab. The origin of the receptors is an adult with an advanced solid tumor such as melanoma, head and neck, liver or kidney cancer. CDR3s include the opening cysteine and the closing phenylalanine or tryptophan. Fields, in order: J gene, D gene, V gene, clone size, CDR3 protein, CDR3 DNA. A D gene is named only where the DNA matches it firmly. Size is omitted from some rows. Given values are once, few, many or a class for expanded clones.

J gene: TRBJ2-1
D gene: TRBD2
V gene: TRBV6-5
clone size: -
CDR3 protein: CASRRTSGRWNEQFF
CDR3 DNA: TGTGCCAGCAGACGGACTAGCGGGAGGTGGAATGAGCAGTTCTTC

J gene: TRBJ1-4
D gene: -
V gene: TRBV15
clone size: -
CDR3 protein: CATSRVGEKLFF
CDR3 DNA: TGTGCCACCAGCAGAGTTGGAGAGAAACTGTTTTTT

J gene: TRBJ2-3
D gene: -
V gene: TRBV7-9
clone size: once
CDR3 protein: CASSVGFTDTQYF
CDR3 DNA: TGTGCCAGCAGCGTAGGATTCACAGATACGCAGTATTTT

J gene: TRBJ2-1
D gene: TRBD1
V gene: TRBV5-6
clone size: -
CDR3 protein: CASSLGTGAGNEQFF
CDR3 DNA: TGTGCCAGCAGCTTGGGGACAGGGGCTGGCAATGAGCAGTTCTTC

J gene: TRBJ2-5
D gene: -
V gene: TRBV29-1
clone size: -
CDR3 protein: CSVSGSEETQYF
CDR3 DNA: TGCAGCGTTTCAGGTTCCGAAGAGACCCAGTACTTC

J gene: TRBJ2-7
D gene: -
V gene: TRBV11-2
clone size: -
CDR3 protein: CASNFMDSYYEQYF
CDR3 DNA: TGTGCCAGCAACTTTATGGACAGCTACTACGAGCAGTACTTC

J gene: TRBJ2-1
D gene: TRBD2
V gene: TRBV2
clone size: -
CDR3 protein: CASSEKLAGWDEQFF
CDR3 DNA: TGTGCCAGCAGTGAAAAACTAGCGGGGTGGGATGAGCAGTTCTTC

J gene: TRBJ2-1
D gene: -
V gene: TRBV7-9
clone size: -
CDR3 protein: CASSLDAGSYNEQFF
CDR3 DNA: TGTGCCAGCAGCTTAGATGCAGGGTCCTACAATGAGCAGTTCTTC

J gene: TRBJ2-1
D gene: TRBD2
V gene: TRBV11-3
clone size: -
CDR3 protein: CASSSGGNEQFF
CDR3 DNA: TGTGCCAGCAGCTCGGGGGGTAATGAGCAGTTCTTC

J gene: TRBJ1-2
D gene: -
V gene: TRBV6-5
clone size: -
CDR3 protein: CASSYSGSYTF
CDR3 DNA: TGTGCCAGCAGTTACTCGGGCAGCTACACCTTC

J gene: TRBJ1-5
D gene: -
V gene: TRBV28
clone size: -
CDR3 protein: CATTHRAPGGHF
CDR3 DNA: TGTGCCACGACCCACAGGGCCCCTGGTGGGCATTTT

J gene: TRBJ2-4
D gene: -
V gene: TRBV19
clone size: -
CDR3 protein: CASSIGWVAGRGNIQYF
CDR3 DNA: TGTGCCAGTAGTATAGGTTGGGTTGCAGGCCGGGGGAACATTCAGTACTTC

J gene: TRBJ2-1
D gene: TRBD1
V gene: TRBV6-5
clone size: -
CDR3 protein: CASNIQGGNEQFF
CDR3 DNA: TGTGCCAGCAATATACAGGGGGGCAATGAGCAGTTCTTC

J gene: TRBJ2-4
D gene: TRBD2
V gene: TRBV7-2
clone size: -
CDR3 protein: CASSLGPGLTKNIQYF
CDR3 DNA: TGTGCCAGCAGCTTGGGGCCGGGACTAACCAAAAACATTCAGTACTTC

J gene: TRBJ2-6
D gene: -
V gene: TRBV4-1
clone size: -
CDR3 protein: CASSIRRSGANVLTF
CDR3 DNA: TGCGCCAGCAGCATCAGACGCTCTGGGGCCAACGTCCTGACTTTC

J gene: TRBJ2-1
D gene: TRBD1
V gene: TRBV7-9
clone size: -
CDR3 protein: CASSWDRVGLVFYNEQFF
CDR3 DNA: TGTGCCAGCAGCTGGGACAGGGTAGGACTAGTGTTCTACAATGAGCAGTTCTTC

J gene: TRBJ2-1
D gene: -
V gene: TRBV28
clone size: -
CDR3 protein: CASSFPGPTYSKFF
CDR3 DNA: TGTGCCAGCAGTTTCCCTGGCCCCACCTACTCGAAGTTCTTC

J gene: TRBJ1-2
D gene: -
V gene: TRBV19
clone size: -
CDR3 protein: CASSIQDRPGYTF
CDR3 DNA: TGTGCCAGTAGTATCCAGGACAGACCTGGCTACACCTTC

J gene: TRBJ2-1
D gene: -
V gene: TRBV20-1
clone size: -
CDR3 protein: CSASLADEQFF
CDR3 DNA: TGCAGTGCTAGCTTAGCTGATGAGCAGTTCTTC

J gene: TRBJ2-7
D gene: -
V gene: TRBV11-3
clone size: -
CDR3 protein: CASSAQAAGLEQYF
CDR3 DNA: TGTGCCAGCAGCGCCCAGGCTGCGGGACTCGAGCAGTACTTC